This T cell receptor (beta chain) was sequenced for a study of T cell responses to AZD1222 COVID-19 vaccine. Whole-study findings and limits: Baseline serostatus was positive in only five to seven AZD1222 recipients. The study sampled repertoires only after the peak T cell response.

Of note for this clone: The antigen remains undetermined.

Assay: immunoSEQ multiplex PCR; the TCRdb copy retains only in-frame clones and omits some. Among approximately 130,000 clones listed, 91% were seen once. Germline V lookup: CDR1 LGHDT, CDR2 YNNKEL (reference sequence). CDR3 length: 14 residues. Between the trimmed V and J ends, which lost 4 bases and 2 bases, there was a span of 9 bases. This receptor was identified in an adult in good health. The chain carries TRBV3-1 (or the pseudogene TRBV3-2) and TRBJ1-3, with D unclear. The sample in question was peripheral blood, obtained on day 0 of AZD1222 vaccination. The DNA for the CDR3 is TGTGCCAGCAGCCTCACAGACCCTGGAAACACCATATATTTT. It yields the protein CASSLTDPGNTIYF.